Shown below are 17 T cell receptor beta chains from a single sample sequenced in a study of blood T cells in healthy people across ages. The second PCR ran about 6 to 11 cycles with a sample-barcoded 5' primer and J-beta primers. TCRdb fed the 5' RACE reads into MiXCR, producing one record per CDR3 protein. This sample has about 640,000 distinct CDR3 sequences, with around three fifths found just once. Sequencing was carried out using blood. The origin of the receptors is a man in his sixties in good health.

This clonotype was seen ten or more times. The chain combines TRBV6-6 with TRBJ2-7; D is perhaps TRBD1 (5 bases). Trimming shortened V by 3 bases and J by 4 bases, and 19 bases separated the two germline ends. This CDR3 is 16 amino acids long. The germline gives CDR1 MNHNY, CDR2 SVGAGI (reference sequence). This CDR3 reads CASSYSQAGEPYEQYF. As DNA, the CDR3 is TGTGCCAGCAGTTATTCACAGGCAGGAGAGCCTTACGAGCAGTACTTC.

This chain uses TRBV20-1 with TRBJ1-2, with 8 bases fitting TRBD1. With 0 bases clipped from V and 6 bases from J, the junction kept 6 bases outside the gene matches. This CDR3 has 14 amino acids. Looked up from germline, CDR1 is DFQATT and CDR2 is SNEGSKA (reference sequence). The CDR3 nucleotides read TGCAGTGCTAGAGAAGGCAGGGGGCTGGATGGCTACACCTTC. Amino acids: CSAREGRGLDGYTF.

V is TRBV20-1 and J is TRBJ2-5; a possible D gene is TRBD1 (5 bases). Germline V gives CDR1 DFQATT, CDR2 SNEGSKA (reference sequence). There are 12 residues in the CDR3. CDR3 amino acids: CSAVGQLETQYF. The CDR3, as DNA: TGCAGCGCGGTGGGGCAGTTAGAGACCCAGTACTTC.

V is TRBV3-1 and J is TRBJ2-7; D may be TRBD1 or TRBD2 (5 bases each). The V gene lost 6 bases and the J gene lost 4 bases, with 13 bases spanning the gap. There are 13 residues in the CDR3. CDR1 LGHDT and CDR2 YNNKEL come from the germline V gene (reference sequence). The CDR3 coding sequence is TGTGCCAGCAGTCGGGACCCCTCTTACGAGCAGTACTTC. It codes for CASSRDPSYEQYF.

This clonotype was detected only a few times. The chain is built from TRBV20-1 and TRBJ2-7; 10 bases are shared with TRBD1. V lost 6 bases to trimming and J lost 3 bases; unmatched junction nucleotides: 11. Germline V lookup: CDR1 DFQATT, CDR2 SNEGSKA (reference sequence). The length of the CDR3 is 15 residues. The CDR3 DNA follows: TGCAGTGCGCAAAAGACAGGGGGCAGAAACTACGAGCAGTACTTC. Its translation is CSAQKTGGRNYEQYF.

In this sample, this clonotype turned up a few times. This chain joins TRBV12-3 or TRBV12-4 and TRBJ2-7, with D uncertain. CDR3 length: 12 residues. V gave up 2 bases and J gave up 3 bases, with 5 bases separating them. The CDR3 sequence: CASSLLDYEQYF. The CDR3 nucleotides read TGTGCCAGCAGTTTACTCGACTACGAGCAGTACTTC.

In its sample, this clonotype was seen a few times. CDR3 nucleotides: TGTGCCAGCAGTTTTGCTACGGAGGGCTACACCTTC. Amino acids: CASSFATEGYTF. The rearrangement uses TRBV12-3 or TRBV12-4 and TRBJ1-2; D is unresolved. V lost 3 bases and J 8 bases, leaving 10 bases between the germline ends. This CDR3 contains 12 residues.

The chain combines TRBV7-9 with TRBJ1-1; tentative D call: TRBD1 (6 bases). V was cut by 6 bases and J by 0 bases, with 14 bases left in between. The CDR3 totals 15 residues. CDR1 SEHNR and CDR2 FQNEAQ come from the germline V gene (reference sequence). DNA for the CDR3: TGTGCCAGCAGTGCGGGACACATCGTGAACACTGAAGCTTTCTTT. Translating gives CASSAGHIVNTEAFF.

This clonotype came up once. The genes are TRBV20-1 and TRBJ2-3; the D is unclear. CDR1 and CDR2 from the germline V gene are DFQATT and SNEGSKA (reference sequence). Trimming removed 0 bases at V and 0 bases at J, with 7 bases between. The CDR3 has 14 residues. CDR3 coding DNA: TGCAGTGCTAGAGATATCGGCAGCACAGATACGCAGTATTTT. Amino acids: CSARDIGSTDTQYF.

The chain carries TRBV28 and TRBJ1-2; D gene ambiguous. The germline gives CDR1 MDHEN, CDR2 SYDVKM. Trimming took 6 bases from V and 7 from J, leaving 15 bases between them. The CDR3 loop spans 13 amino acids. The CDR3: CASSQTGFSGYTF. DNA of the CDR3: TGTGCCAGCAGCCAAACCGGGTTCTCTGGCTACACCTTC.

The chain recombines TRBV20-1 with TRBJ2-1; D unclear. Trimming pared 4 bases from V and 5 bases from J, leaving 6 bases between. The CDR3 runs 11 residues. Germline assignment: CDR1 DFQATT and CDR2 SNEGSKA (reference sequence). In nucleotides, the CDR3 is TGCAGTGCTACTCGGAACAATGAGCAGTTCTTC. Translation: CSATRNNEQFF.

The chain carries TRBV21-1 and TRBJ2-4; the table names TRBD2, a call not compared with the DNA. TRBV21-1 is a pseudogene. The CDR3 is 15 residues long. The CDR3 nucleotides read TGTGCCAGCAGCGGGGGACTCAATGGGGGAAACATTCAGTACTTC. Translation gives CASSGGLNGGNIQYF.

The chain recombines TRBV29-1 with TRBJ2-3; weak D call: TRBD1 (5 bases). Trimming cost V 2 bases and J 6 bases, with 12 bases left between them. CDR3 length: 13 amino acids. The germline V gene encodes CDR1 SQVTM and CDR2 ANQGSEA. The CDR3 region is CSVESGISDTQYF. The CDR3 region has the DNA TGCAGCGTTGAATCAGGGATTAGTGATACGCAGTATTTT.

The J gene is TRBJ2-4, the V gene TRBV6-5; no firm D call. Trimming stripped 0 bases from V and 0 bases from J, with 9 bases between. Germline assignment: CDR1 MNHEY and CDR2 SVGAGI. The CDR3 is 16 residues long. This chain's CDR3 is CASSYSISRAKNIQYF. The CDR3 DNA is TGTGCCAGCAGTTACTCGATTTCTCGAGCCAAAAACATTCAGTACTTC.

This chain connects TRBV4-1 to TRBJ1-6; 8 positions agree with TRBD1. This CDR3 spans 17 amino acids. With V trimmed by 5 bases and J by 5 bases, 11 bases remained unmatched. Germline assignment: CDR1 MGHRA and CDR2 YSYEKL. The CDR3 DNA follows: TGCGCCAGCAGCGACCTCGGACAGGGAGGAGATAATTCACCCCTCCACTTT. Encoded protein: CASSDLGQGGDNSPLHF.

This clonotype was seen a handful of times. V gene TRBV3-1 combines with J gene TRBJ2-5; 9 bases agree with TRBD2. After removal of 4 bases from V and 5 bases from J, the junction contained 11 bases not matched to a gene. Germline lookup yields CDR1 LGHDT and CDR2 YNNKEL (reference sequence). The CDR3 runs to 16 residues. CDR3: CASSLRGPSGVETQYF. As DNA, the CDR3 is TGTGCCAGCAGCCTCCGGGGGCCTAGCGGGGTTGAGACCCAGTACTTC.

The chain carries TRBV20-1 and TRBJ2-1, with 10 bases that match TRBD2. CDR1 and CDR2 (germline): DFQATT, SNEGSKA (reference sequence). The CDR3 sequence is 16 residues long. Germline trimming cut 4 bases from V and 0 bases from J; bases unmatched to any gene: 6. CDR3 coding DNA: TGCAGTGCTACGGATAGCGGGGGGAGCTCCTACAATGAGCAGTTCTTC. It is translated as CSATDSGGSSYNEQFF.